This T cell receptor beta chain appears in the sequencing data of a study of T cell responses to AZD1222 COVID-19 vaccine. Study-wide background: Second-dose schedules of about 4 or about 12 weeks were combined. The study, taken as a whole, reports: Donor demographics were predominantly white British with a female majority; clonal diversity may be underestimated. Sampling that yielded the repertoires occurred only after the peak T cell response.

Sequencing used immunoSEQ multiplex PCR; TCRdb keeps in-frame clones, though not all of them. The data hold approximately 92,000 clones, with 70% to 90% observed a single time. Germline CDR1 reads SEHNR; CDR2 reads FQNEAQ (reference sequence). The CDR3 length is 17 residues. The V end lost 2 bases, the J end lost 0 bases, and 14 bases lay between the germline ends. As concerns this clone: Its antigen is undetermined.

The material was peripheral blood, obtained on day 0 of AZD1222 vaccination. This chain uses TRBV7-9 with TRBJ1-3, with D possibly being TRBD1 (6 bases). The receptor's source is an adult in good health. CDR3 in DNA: TGTGCCAGCAGCTTAACGGACAGTCAGGACTCTGGAAACACCATATATTTT. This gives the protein CASSLTDSQDSGNTIYF.